The 19 T cell receptor beta chains listed next were all sequenced from one sample in a study of T cell changes during pregnancy in multiple sclerosis. Produced via immunoSEQ multiplex PCR; TCRdb's table is partial and in-frame only. The table has tens of thousands of clones, 80% to 95% seen once; the top ten hold roughly 1.4%. The material was peripheral blood, obtained in the second trimester of pregnancy. The receptor source for this set is a female donor with multiple sclerosis, enrolled in a pregnancy study.

The V call is TRBV11-3, the J call TRBJ2-5; 8 nucleotides align to TRBD1. Germline V gene data show CDR1 as SGHNT and CDR2 as YENEEA. There are 13 residues in the CDR3. V lost 5 bases, J lost 5 bases, and 4 bases stayed unmatched. The CDR3, as DNA: TGTGCCAGCAGCGACGGACAGGGCGAGACCCAGTACTTC. This codes for CASSDGQGETQYF.

CDR3 in amino acids: CASSPGLAENTGELFF. Here the CDR3 DNA reads TGTGCCAGCTCACCCGGACTAGCGGAGAACACCGGGGAGCTGTTTTTT. The V gene is TRBV18, the J gene TRBJ2-2; 10 nucleotides align to TRBD2. CDR1 is KGHSH, CDR2 LQKENI, per germline. The CDR3 is 16 residues long. V trimming: 3 bases; J trimming: 1 base; junction bases outside the gene matches: 2.

In DNA form, the CDR3 reads TGTGCCAGCAGTTACAGGACAGGGCAAAACACTGAAGCTTTCTTT. It yields the protein CASSYRTGQNTEAFF. V is TRBV6-6 and J is TRBJ1-1, with 8 bases identical to TRBD1. The germline V gene encodes CDR1 MNHNY and CDR2 SVGAGI (reference sequence). The CDR3 runs to 15 residues. With V trimmed by 2 bases and J by 2 bases, 4 bases remained unmatched.

The chain is built from TRBV27 and TRBJ2-5; 7 bases agree with TRBD1. The V gene end was trimmed by 5 bases and the J gene end by 5 bases; junction bases not matched to a gene: 8. Germline values: CDR1 MNHEY, CDR2 SMNVEV (reference sequence). There are 14 residues in the CDR3. CDR3 nucleotide sequence: TGTGCCAGCAGTCGCCAGACAGGGCCCGAGACCCAGTACTTC. This gives the protein CASSRQTGPETQYF.

The chain couples TRBV19 to TRBJ2-7; maybe TRBD2 (6 bases). The CDR3 is made up of 13 amino acids. The V and J ends lost 11 bases and 1 base respectively, with 15 bases between them. Germline-derived CDR1 and CDR2 are LNHDA and SQIVND (reference sequence). In DNA, the CDR3 is TGTGCCGCCGGCGGGATCCCGTCCTACGAGCAGTACTTC. Its protein product is CAAGGIPSYEQYF. The entire variable domain, with the rest obtained from reference TRBV19 and TRBJ2-7, is as follows: DGGITQSPKYLFRKEGQNVTLSCEQNLNHDAMYWYRQDPGQGLRLIYYSQIVNDFQKGDIAEGYSVSREKKESFPLTVTSAQKNPTAFYLCAAGGIPSYEQYFGPGTRLTVT.

V is TRBV6-5 and J is TRBJ1-1; no clear D. Trimming pared 7 bases from V and 1 base from J, leaving 10 bases between. Looked up from germline, CDR1 is MNHEY and CDR2 is SVGAGI. The CDR3 loop spans 13 amino acids. The CDR3 nucleotides are TGTGCCAGCACGGGGATAAGGAACACTGAAGCTTTCTTT. Translation: CASTGIRNTEAFF.

In nucleotides, the CDR3 is TGTGCCAGCAGTGAACCTAGCGGGAGGTACAATGAGCAGTTCTTC. Its translation is CASSEPSGRYNEQFF. This sequence joins TRBV6-1 and TRBJ2-1, with 11 bases matching TRBD2. Trimming took 2 bases from V and 4 from J; bases not matched to a gene: 1. The CDR3 has 15 residues. Per germline, CDR1 MNHNS and CDR2 SASEGT.

The sample holds one count of this clone. The chain has TRBV18 and TRBJ1-1; D uncertain. The CDR3 runs 14 residues. Germline V lookup: CDR1 KGHSH, CDR2 LQKENI. V was shortened by 5 bases and J by 3 bases, with 13 bases between the two germline ends. CDR3 residues: CASSSTGRDTEAFF. The CDR3 region has the DNA TGTGCCAGCTCATCGACGGGGAGGGACACTGAAGCTTTCTTT. Together with reference TRBV18 and TRBJ1-1, the CDR3 gives the full variable domain: NAGVMQNPRHLVRRRGQEARLRCSPMKGHSHVYWYRQLPEEGLKFMVYLQKENIIDESGMPKERFSAEFPKEGPSILRIQQVVRGDSAAYFCASSSTGRDTEAFFGQGTRLTVV.

The chain links TRBV14 to TRBJ1-5; 8 bases are a match to TRBD1. Germline assignment: CDR1 SGHDN and CDR2 FVKESK. Germline trimming cut 5 bases from V and 8 bases from J; bases unmatched to any gene: 11. This CDR3 contains 15 residues. CDR3 in amino acids: CASSTTDRGVEPQHF. The CDR3 nucleotides are TGTGCCAGCAGCACCACTGACAGGGGAGTGGAGCCCCAGCATTTT.

This clone was counted once. The rearrangement uses TRBV19 and TRBJ1-5; D unresolved. Germline loops: CDR1 LNHDA, CDR2 SQIVND (reference sequence). V was cut by 2 bases and J by 3 bases, with 14 bases left in between. The CDR3 consists of 16 residues. CDR3 in amino acids: CASSISAGSLNQPQHF. CDR3 in DNA: TGTGCCAGTAGTATATCCGCGGGAAGTCTCAATCAGCCCCAGCATTTT.

This clone has more than one count but fewer than ten. The chain joins TRBV14 to TRBJ1-1, with D maybe TRBD1 (6 bases). In germline, CDR1 is SGHDN, CDR2 FVKESK. The CDR3 extends over 14 amino acids. Trimming pared 7 bases from V and 3 bases from J, leaving 15 bases between. CDR3: CASNPTGSHTEAFF. The CDR3 DNA is TGTGCCAGCAACCCGACAGGATCCCACACTGAAGCTTTCTTT.

This clone was seen many times. The rearrangement uses TRBV30 and TRBJ1-3, with D perhaps TRBD1 (6 bases). V lost 3 bases, J lost 5 bases, and 14 bases lay in between. This CDR3 is built from 14 residues. Germline V gives CDR1 GTSNPN, CDR2 SVGIG (reference sequence). The CDR3 reads CAWRGAGQRNTIYF. The CDR3 DNA reads TGTGCCTGGAGGGGGGCAGGTCAGCGAAACACCATATATTTT.

The count of this clone is one. The chain employs TRBV4-1 and TRBJ2-3; TRBD2 matches 10 bases. Germline V gene sequence: CDR1 MGHRA, CDR2 YSYEKL. With V trimmed by 1 base and J by 0 bases, 1 base remained unmatched. The CDR3 covers 16 residues. DNA for the CDR3: TGCGCCAGCAGCCAAGGACTAGCGGGTAGCACAGATACGCAGTATTTT. Translating gives CASSQGLAGSTDTQYF.

This rearrangement joins TRBV5-1 to TRBJ2-2; D not certain. The CDR3 has 13 amino acids. The V and J ends lost 3 bases and 3 bases respectively, with 6 bases between them. Germline loops: CDR1 SGHRS, CDR2 YFSETQ. In DNA form, the CDR3 reads TGCGCCAGCAGCTCCCTCGACACCGGGGAGCTGTTTTTT. The encoded protein is CASSSLDTGELFF.

This rearrangement joins TRBV25-1 to TRBJ2-2; unclear D gene. CDR3 length: 14 residues. Germline values: CDR1 MGHDK, CDR2 SYGVNS. V shed 6 bases and J shed 6 bases, with 14 bases lying between them. This CDR3 is CASSLWYGAGELFF. CDR3 bases: TGTGCCAGCAGCCTGTGGTATGGAGCCGGGGAGCTGTTTTTT. Based on the CDR3 plus reference TRBV25-1 and TRBJ2-2, the full variable domain is EADIYQTPRYLVIGTGKKITLECSQTMGHDKMYWYQQDPGMELHLIHYSYGVNSTEKGDLSSESTVSRIRTEHFPLTLESARPSHTSQYLCASSLWYGAGELFFGEGSRLTVL.

The V gene is TRBV10-3, the J gene TRBJ2-5; 9 bases match TRBD2. The germline gives CDR1 ENHRY, CDR2 SYGVKD. V lost 10 bases and J lost 2; bases outside the gene matches: 5. The CDR3 runs 13 residues. CDR3: CATRLAAQETQYF. The CDR3 DNA reads TGTGCCACCCGACTAGCGGCACAAGAGACCCAGTACTTC.

In regard to this clone: The sample has other DNA sequences that encode this CDR3 too. The gene calls are TRBV5-6 and TRBJ2-7, with 7 bases that match TRBD1. The CDR3 length is 13 residues. The germline gives CDR1 SGHDT, CDR2 YYEEEE. J gave up 2 bases and V 5 bases, and 4 bases lay outside the gene matches. The CDR3 is CASSPGTAYEQYF. Here the CDR3 DNA reads TGTGCCAGCAGTCCTGGGACAGCCTACGAGCAGTACTTC.

The chain links TRBV28 to TRBJ2-3, with 9 bases that match TRBD2. Germline V lookup: CDR1 MDHEN, CDR2 SYDVKM. The V and J ends lost 7 bases and 4 bases, in that order; junction bases with no gene match: 9. CDR3 length: 15 residues. The CDR3, as DNA: TGTGCCAGCAATCCTAGCGGGGCCGGCTCAGATACGCAGTATTTT. Translation: CASNPSGAGSDTQYF.

The CDR3 reads CASSDRGGSTDTQYF. The CDR3 DNA follows: TGCGCCAGCAGCGACCGAGGAGGTAGCACAGATACGCAGTATTTT. V gene TRBV10-1 combines with J gene TRBJ2-3; D is perhaps TRBD2 (5 bases). V dropped 6 bases and J dropped 0 bases, with 13 bases sitting between them. The CDR3 totals 15 residues. The germline gives CDR1 WNHNN, CDR2 SYGVQD (reference sequence).